These 9 T cell receptor beta chains share one sample of origin, sequenced in a study of CD8+CD57+ T cells in acquired aplastic anemia. Profiling that covered TCR beta VDJ and CDR3 relied on genomic DNA as its template. Each CDR3 protein gets one entry after TCRdb re-called the reads with MiXCR. The sample lists roughly 200,000 distinct CDR3 sequences; over 60% were seen once. The sequencing sample was made of sorted CD4+, CD8+, or CD8+CD57+ T cells (not recorded which) from PBMCs. The receptors come from a human donor in good health.

CDR3 DNA sequence: TGTGCCAGCAGTGAATATGGTAGGGCTGAAGCTTTCTTT. Its translation: CASSEYGRAEAFF. This chain joins TRBV25-1 and TRBJ1-1, with D uncertain. From germline, CDR1 is MGHDK and CDR2 SYGVNS. The CDR3 covers 13 residues. Trimming shortened V by 0 bases and J by 6 bases, and 8 bases separated the two germline ends.

DNA of the CDR3: TGCAGTGCTAAAGAGGGCGGGAGCTCCTACGAGCAGTACTTC. It translates to CSAKEGGSSYEQYF. The rearrangement uses TRBV20-1 and TRBJ2-7; 7 positions agree with TRBD2. Germline V gene data show CDR1 as DFQATT and CDR2 as SNEGSKA (reference sequence). The CDR3 sequence is 14 residues long. V gave up 4 bases and J gave up 0 bases; unmatched junction bases: 6.

With regard to this clonotype: One end of the junction varies from germline; a read error may be responsible. The chain links TRBV7-6 to TRBJ2-1; 7 nucleotides match TRBD1. This CDR3 region has 14 residues. From germline, CDR1 is SGHVS and CDR2 FNYEAQ. CDR3 in amino acids: CAGSLRGRYNEQFF. The DNA for the CDR3 is TGTGCCGGCAGCTTAAGGGGGCGGTACAATGAGCAGTTCTTC.

As to this clonotype: Relative to the germline gene, one junction end is altered; a read error may explain this. This rearrangement joins TRBV5-1 to TRBJ2-1; 8 bases agree with TRBD1. CDR3 size: 14 residues. Germline V gene lookup returns CDR1 SGHRS and CDR2 YFSETQ. CDR3 in amino acids: CASSIGQGGNQQFF. In DNA, the CDR3 is TGCGCCAGCAGCATAGGACAGGGTGGCAATCAGCAGTTCTTC.

This clonotype was detected a few times. The gene calls are TRBV5-1 and TRBJ1-6, with D possibly matching TRBD1 (5 bases). This CDR3 region has 15 residues. V was cut by 4 bases and J by 3 bases, with 11 bases left in between. CDR1 SGHRS and CDR2 YFSETQ come from the germline V gene. The CDR3 reads CASSAGTNYNSPLHF. The CDR3 DNA follows: TGCGCCAGCAGCGCCGGGACGAACTATAATTCACCCCTCCACTTT.

This clonotype was detected a few times. This sequence may be a read error, since a much larger clone differs from it by one base. This chain joins TRBV4-2 and TRBJ2-7; D unresolved. This CDR3 region has 12 residues. Germline V gene sequence: CDR1 LGHNA, CDR2 YNFKEQ. V was cut by 5 bases and J by 10 bases, with 15 bases left in between. The CDR3 protein is CASSSRHEAQYF. DNA of the CDR3: TGTGCCAGCAGCTCTCGTCACGAGGCCCAGTACTTC.

The sample holds many counts of this clonotype. The chain employs TRBV4-1 and TRBJ1-2; D is unresolved. CDR1 and CDR2 (germline): MGHRA, YSYEKL. The CDR3 has 14 residues. V was pared by 1 base and J by 2 bases, with 8 bases between. The CDR3 DNA is TGCGCCAGCAGCCAAGTCCCAGGAAACTATGGCTACACCTTC. It codes for CASSQVPGNYGYTF.

The chain has TRBV5-1 and TRBJ1-4; TRBD1 aligns across 7 bases. The germline V gene encodes CDR1 SGHRS and CDR2 YFSETQ. With V trimmed by 0 bases and J by 5 bases, 1 base remained unmatched. The CDR3 consists of 14 residues. The CDR3 here is CASSLGGQNEKLFF. CDR3 in DNA: TGCGCCAGCAGCTTGGGGGGACAGAATGAAAAACTGTTTTTT.

This chain uses TRBV7-8 with TRBJ2-5; D might be TRBD1 (5 bases). This CDR3 comprises 13 residues. Trimming cost V 2 bases and J 7 bases, with 11 bases left between them. Per germline, CDR1 SGHVS and CDR2 FQNEAQ. DNA for the CDR3: TGTGCCAGCAGCTTAAACAGTCAGGGGACCCAGTACTTC. Translating gives CASSLNSQGTQYF.